A selection of T cell receptor beta chains follows, all from one sample in a study of blood T cell repertoires in COVID-19. Profiled with immunoSEQ multiplex PCR; TCRdb holds only in-frame clones, not every one. The repertoire includes 95,000 or so clones, around 87% of them detected once, and roughly a sixth sits in the top ten. The material sequenced was peripheral blood. The receptors come from a human donor in a cohort sampled during active COVID-19. Each CDR3 is given with its conserved first and last residue. Fields, in order: V gene, J gene, CDR3 protein.

TRBV5-4	TRBJ1-4	CASSTTGGGNEKLFF
TRBV12-3/TRBV12-4	TRBJ1-2	CASSLVPGYGYTF
TRBV4-1	TRBJ2-7	CASSPSTGAEQYF
TRBV5-4	TRBJ2-3	CASSRWLAGGGVDTQYF
TRBV24-1	TRBJ2-1	CATSDVKLAGGPNEQFF
TRBV12-3/TRBV12-4	TRBJ1-1	CASNKDRNAEAFF
TRBV30	TRBJ1-1	CAFNPGGFSEAFF
TRBV11-2	TRBJ1-1	CASSLGWPTIEAFF
TRBV28	TRBJ2-2	CASGPTNTGELFF
TRBV7-2	TRBJ1-5	CASSFDLAGNQPQHF
TRBV6-2/TRBV6-3	TRBJ2-5	CASTPYDAGGFWGTQYF
TRBV19	TRBJ2-2	CASSPTRGELFF
TRBV9	TRBJ2-3	CASSVGVSGGHTDTQYF
TRBV11-2	TRBJ1-2	CASSLEGRHYGYTF
TRBV23-1	TRBJ2-3	CARDRGEDTQYF
TRBV30	TRBJ2-1	CASQGQSYNEQFF
TRBV18	TRBJ1-1	CASSRGTENEAFF
TRBV9	TRBJ2-1	CASSVEAAWGVVGEQFF
TRBV5-1	TRBJ2-2	CASHRTGSTAGELFF
TRBV9	TRBJ2-5	CASSVATSASLGETQYF
TRBV6-6	TRBJ1-1	CASSNRQDTEAFF
TRBV19	TRBJ1-3	CASSIGELRGNTIYF
TRBV4-2	TRBJ1-4	CASSLTTVTNEKLFF
TRBV7-8	TRBJ2-2	CASSLVAGGNTGELFF
TRBV19	TRBJ2-2	CASNPLRQGGTGELFF
TRBV19	TRBJ1-2	CASSIRRTGGLFGGYTF
TRBV3-1/TRBV3-2	TRBJ1-1	CASSQSGTEAFF
TRBV4-1	TRBJ1-2	CASSQDGPGQGWYGYTF
TRBV6-5	TRBJ2-7	CASSFRGAYEQYF
TRBV18	TRBJ2-1	CASAPVTSGYSYNEQFF
TRBV9	TRBJ1-2	CASSVSDRGLNYGYTF
TRBV28	TRBJ2-5	CASSLGLAGGQETQYF
TRBV7-2	TRBJ1-4	CASSSGQATNEKLFF
TRBV30	TRBJ1-2	CAWRTPTLGYTF
TRBV5-1	TRBJ2-3	CASSLGAGGNTDTQYF
TRBV15	TRBJ2-2	CATSGREDATGELFF
TRBV19	TRBJ2-6	CASSIRDSSGANVLTF
TRBV19	TRBJ1-1	CASKDRINTEAFF
TRBV28	TRBJ2-4	CASSSRLAGGLLAKNIQYF
TRBV5-1	TRBJ1-4	CASSTQVRGANEKLFF
TRBV3-1/TRBV3-2	TRBJ1-2	CASSQDGRGDYGYTF
TRBV7-3	TRBJ2-1	CASSWDRYNEQFF
TRBV27	TRBJ1-1	CASSDQWNTEAFF
TRBV27	TRBJ2-3	CASSPGLAGGPIYTQYF
TRBV9	TRBJ1-2	CASSVGRRGDGYTF
TRBV6-5	TRBJ1-3	CASTGGPNSGNTIYF
TRBV27	TRBJ2-3	CASGYRGPDTQYF
TRBV6-2/TRBV6-3	TRBJ2-7	CASSYDRSYEQYF
TRBV24-1	TRBJ2-3	CATSDRARAGTTDTQYF
TRBV19	TRBJ2-1	CASSVASSYNEQFF
TRBV19	TRBJ1-2	CASHSRGRTTGNYGYTF
TRBV18	TRBJ1-3	CASSPAAVSGNTIYF
TRBV27	TRBJ1-5	CASSPTAWSNQPQHF
TRBV29-1	TRBJ2-7	CSVGQPLIDEQYF
TRBV29-1	TRBJ2-5	CSVTSPQSRETQYF